The 7 T cell receptor beta chains below come from one sample, sequenced in a study of identical twins. TCRdb ran MiXCR on the 5' RACE reads and lists one entry per CDR3 protein. The table includes roughly 770,000 distinct CDR3 sequences, about 18% detected once. The same sample was also used in a study of T cells expressing NK-cell markers.

The source material was PBMCs. The receptors were gathered from a woman between 18 and 29 years old in good health.

This chain uses TRBV6-5 with TRBJ2-2; D is undetermined. V gave up 2 bases and J gave up 7 bases, with 5 bases separating them. Looked up from germline, CDR1 is MNHEY and CDR2 is SVGAGI. CDR3 size: 12 residues. This CDR3 is CASSYVYGELFF. The DNA for the CDR3 is TGTGCCAGCAGTTACGTGTACGGGGAGCTGTTTTTT.

This chain links TRBV5-1 with TRBJ2-7; the D gene is possibly TRBD1 (6 bases). The ends were cut back, 6 bases at V and 1 base at J, with 8 bases in the middle. The CDR3 is 12 amino acids. Germline assignment: CDR1 SGHRS and CDR2 YFSETQ. In DNA form, the CDR3 reads TGCGCCAGCAAGGACAGTTCCTACGAGCAGTACTTC. This encodes CASKDSSYEQYF.

This clonotype was seen more than once but under ten times. A much larger clone differs by one base, so this may be a read error. This rearrangement joins TRBV5-1 to TRBJ2-6; no reliable D call. Trimming shortened V by 0 bases and J by 0 bases, and 4 bases separated the two germline ends. Germline assignment: CDR1 SGHRS and CDR2 YFSETQ. This CDR3 is built from 15 residues. CDR3 region: CASSLDISGANVLTF. For the CDR3, the DNA is TGCGCCAGCAGCTTGGATATCTCTGGGGCCAACGTCCTGACTTTC.

This clonotype occurred a few times. The CDR3 spells CATLFPSGRNEQFF. In DNA form, the CDR3 reads TGTGCCACCCTCTTCCCTAGCGGGCGCAATGAGCAGTTCTTC. The chain employs TRBV7-9 and TRBJ2-1; 8 bases agree with TRBD2. Per the germline V gene, CDR1 is SEHNR and CDR2 is FQNEAQ (reference sequence). After removal of 10 bases from V and 6 bases from J, the junction contained 11 bases not matched to a gene. CDR3 length: 14 residues.

The rearrangement links TRBV12-3 or TRBV12-4 to TRBJ2-5; 7 bases align to TRBD2. CDR3 size: 13 residues. Losses at the gene ends were 5 bases for V and 5 bases for J; bases not matched to a gene: 5. The CDR3 is CASSGGGYETQYF. The CDR3 DNA is TGTGCCAGCAGTGGGGGGGGGTACGAGACCCAGTACTTC.

This clonotype was seen a few times. CDR3 amino acids: CSATPRREREQFF. The CDR3 DNA sequence: TGCAGTGCTACTCCGCGGCGGGAACGGGAGCAGTTCTTC. The V and J genes are TRBV20-1 and TRBJ2-1, with a weak D call TRBD2 (6 bases). V lost 4 bases to trimming and J lost 10 bases, with 17 bases between them. CDR3 size: 13 residues. CDR1 is DFQATT, CDR2 SNEGSKA, per germline (reference sequence).

The rearrangement joins TRBV4-2 to TRBJ2-2; D is perhaps TRBD2 (5 bases). CDR3 length: 15 amino acids. Trimming removed 3 bases from V and 7 bases from J, with 15 bases in between. Germline V gives CDR1 LGHNA, CDR2 YNFKEQ. The CDR3 is CASSHASPARGELFF. The CDR3 DNA is TGTGCCAGCAGCCACGCTAGCCCCGCTCGCGGGGAGCTGTTTTTT.